This TCR beta chain was recovered during a study of OX40 agonist ivuxolimab in advanced cancers. Deletions cut 7 bases from V and 0 bases from J, with 9 bases between. This CDR3 contains 13 residues. Germline-derived CDR1 and CDR2 are LNHDA and SQIVND (reference sequence). As for this clone: Its antigen is not known.

The repertoire was sequenced with immunoSEQ multiplex PCR; TCRdb's copy has only in-frame clones and lacks some. This sample yields 90,000 to 150,000 clones, of which around 87% are seen a single time; about 0.55% belongs to the top ten. At cycle 4 day 1, cycle 7 day 1, and baseline, blood was sampled. The study's findings and limits: In general, CD8+ T cells held more expanded clones than CD4+ did, on average.

This sequence joins TRBV19 and TRBJ1-1; D remains ambiguous. This sequence originates from an adult with an advanced solid tumor such as melanoma, head and neck, liver or kidney cancer. The starting material was CD4+ or CD8+ T cells sorted from blood, obtained in a trial of the OX40 agonist ivuxolimab. The chain's CDR3 is CASTPTLNTEAFF. Here the CDR3 DNA reads TGTGCCAGTACCCCGACCCTGAACACTGAAGCTTTCTTT. Combining the CDR3 with reference TRBV19 and TRBJ1-1 gives the whole variable domain DGGITQSPKYLFRKEGQNVTLSCEQNLNHDAMYWYRQDPGQGLRLIYYSQIVNDFQKGDIAEGYSVSREKKESFPLTVTSAQKNPTAFYLCASTPTLNTEAFFGQGTRLTVV.